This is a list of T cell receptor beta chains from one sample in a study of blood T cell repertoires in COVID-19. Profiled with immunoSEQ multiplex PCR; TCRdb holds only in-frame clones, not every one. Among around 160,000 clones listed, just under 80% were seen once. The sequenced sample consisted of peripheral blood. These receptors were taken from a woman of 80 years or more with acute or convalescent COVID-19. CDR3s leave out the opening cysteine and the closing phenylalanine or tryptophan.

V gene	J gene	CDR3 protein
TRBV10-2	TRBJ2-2	ASRHSGGVRTGELF
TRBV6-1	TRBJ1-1	ASSDRITEAF
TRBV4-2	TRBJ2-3	ASSHLAGGLNTQY
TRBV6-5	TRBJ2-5	ASRAGQGETQY
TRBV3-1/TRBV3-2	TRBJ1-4	ASSQVRGTNEKLF
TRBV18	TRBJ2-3	ASSPFGQTTDTQY
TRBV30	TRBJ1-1	AWSTVSRNTEAF
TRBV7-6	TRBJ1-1	ASSAYRYTEAF
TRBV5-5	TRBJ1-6	ASSFRAEGWVESPLH
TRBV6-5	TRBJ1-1	ASSGTLNTEAF